This T cell receptor beta chain came from a study of regulatory T cells in long-lasting Graves disease. Germline assignment: CDR1 SGHAT and CDR2 FQNNGV. The CDR3 totals 13 residues. V lost 1 base to trimming and J lost 4 bases, with 6 bases between them. Library construction for TCR beta used iRepertoire HTBI primers and Arm-PCR of CDR3 regions. Per the original data handling: Identification across samples found about 65 TRBV and fewer than 15 TRBJ segments. TCRdb reanalysed the multiplex PCR reads using MiXCR and keeps one entry per CDR3 protein. The V and J calls here are based on TCRdb, not the publication. The top ten clones hold around 20% of a sample with roughly 350,000 distinct CDR3 sequences, 16% of them seen once. The time point denotes: newly diagnosed GD, antithyroid drugs for less than 3 months. Making the TCR library involved RNA that had been extracted from PBMCs. A volume of approximately 8.4 milliliters of peripheral blood was collected in EDTA tubes.

In this sample, this clonotype turned up many times. The same specimen was also included in a second study, on T cells in Graves' hyperthyroidism and ophthalmopathy.

The chain is built from TRBV11-2 and TRBJ2-3; D might be TRBD1 or TRBD2, each matching 5 bases. Specimen: peripheral blood mononuclear cells (PBMCs), collected at new diagnosis, from a patient treated with antithyroid drugs. The source of this sequence is a woman in her late teens or twenties with Graves disease. This CDR3 is CASSLAGPDTQYF. For the CDR3, the DNA is TGTGCCAGCAGCTTAGCGGGGCCAGATACGCAGTATTTT. Drawing the rest from reference TRBV11-2 and TRBJ2-3, the complete variable domain is EAGVAQSPRYKIIEKRQSVAFWCNPISGHATLYWYQQILGQGPKLLIQFQNNGVVDDSQLPKDRFSAERLKGVDSTLKIQPAKLEDSAVYLCASSLAGPDTQYFGPGTRLTVL.